One and the same sample provided the 11 T cell receptor beta chains below, sequenced in a study of blood T cell repertoires in COVID-19. Measured with immunoSEQ multiplex PCR; TCRdb has only the in-frame clones, and not every one. The table has 100,000 to 120,000 clones, 70% to 85% seen once; the top ten hold less than 2%. The sequencing sample was made of peripheral blood. The receptors originated from a woman aged 40 to 49 with acute or convalescent COVID-19.

This chain connects TRBV6-2 or TRBV6-3 to TRBJ1-1; no firm D call. The CDR3 has 17 residues. The V and J ends lost 0 bases and 2 bases respectively, with 16 bases between them. Germline CDR1 is MNHEY and CDR2 is SVGEGT. CDR3 in DNA: TGTGCCAGCAGTTACTCGATAAGTAGTGCCCAAAACACTGAAGCTTTCTTT. As protein: CASSYSISSAQNTEAFF.

This clone was recorded once. The chain joins TRBV7-3 to TRBJ2-4; maybe TRBD1 (5 bases). Trimming cost V 5 bases and J 1 base, with 12 bases left between them. The CDR3 is made up of 15 amino acids. Germline CDR1 SGHTA, CDR2 FQGTGA. The DNA of the CDR3 is TGTGCCAGCAGCCCCGACAGCGCGGCCAAAAACATTCAGTACTTC. This gives the protein CASSPDSAAKNIQYF.

This chain joins TRBV30 and TRBJ2-5; 13 bases line up with TRBD2. The length of the CDR3 is 18 residues. Germline CDR1 reads GTSNPN; CDR2 reads SVGIG (reference sequence). The V and J ends lost 2 bases and 5 bases, in that order; junction bases with no gene match: 14. As DNA, the CDR3 is TGTGCCTGGAGTAAAGGACTAGCGGGGGCCTCCCGACGGGAGACCCAGTACTTC. Protein: CAWSKGLAGASRRETQYF. Filled out from reference TRBV30 and TRBJ2-5, the complete variable domain reads SQTIHQWPATLVQPVGSPLSLECTVEGTSNPNLYWYRQAAGRGLQLLFYSVGIGQISSEVPQNLSASRPQDRQFILSSKKLLLSDSGFYLCAWSKGLAGASRRETQYFGPGTRLLVL.

This clone appeared once. The gene calls are TRBV5-1 and TRBJ2-7; a weak D match, TRBD1 (5 bases). V was cut by 1 base and J by 0 bases, with 14 bases left in between. The CDR3 spans 16 residues. Germline-derived CDR1 and CDR2 are SGHRS and YFSETQ. CDR3 DNA: TGCGCCAGCAGCTTGTCACCAGGGTCGAGCTCCTACGAGCAGTACTTC. Protein sequence: CASSLSPGSSSYEQYF.

This chain joins TRBV7-3 and TRBJ2-1; maybe TRBD1 (6 bases). Germline CDR1 is SGHTA and CDR2 is FQGTGA. The CDR3 is 16 residues long. The V and J ends lost 5 bases and 0 bases respectively, with 14 bases between them. For the CDR3, the DNA is TGTGCCAGCAGCAAGACAGGATTCCTCTCCTACAATGAGCAGTTCTTC. Translated: CASSKTGFLSYNEQFF.

The V call is TRBV14, the J call TRBJ1-2, with TRBD1 matching over 7 bases. The V segment lost 1 base and the J segment 4 bases; nucleotides outside the gene matches: 3. This CDR3 region has 14 residues. CDR1 and CDR2 (germline): SGHDN, FVKESK. The CDR3 nucleotides are TGTGCCAGCAGCCAAGCCAGGGGGTCCTATGGCTACACCTTC. Its translation is CASSQARGSYGYTF. The whole variable domain, remainder taken from reference TRBV14 and TRBJ1-2, is EAGVTQFPSHSVIEKGQTVTLRCDPISGHDNLYWYRRVMGKEIKFLLHFVKESKQDESGMPNNRFLAERTGGTYSTLKVQPAELEDSGVYFCASSQARGSYGYTFGSGTRLTVV.

J is TRBJ2-5 and V is TRBV6-2 or TRBV6-3; 12 bases agree with TRBD2. The CDR3 has 15 residues. V shed 2 bases and J 3 bases; nucleotides not matched to a gene: 1. Germline V lookup: CDR1 MNHEY, CDR2 SVGEGT. For the CDR3, the DNA is TGTGCCAGCAGTTACGGACTAGCGGGGAAAGAGACCCAGTACTTC. It yields the protein CASSYGLAGKETQYF.

Many counts were recorded for this clone. This rearrangement joins TRBV6-1 to TRBJ1-3; 7 bases match TRBD1. Germline V gene sequence: CDR1 MNHNS, CDR2 SASEGT. V lost 1 base to trimming and J lost 4 bases; unmatched junction nucleotides: 1. The CDR3 length is 14 residues. The CDR3 loop is CASSEGGGGNTIYF. Here the CDR3 DNA reads TGTGCCAGCAGTGAAGGAGGGGGCGGAAACACCATATATTTT.

This clone was counted at least ten times. The chain links TRBV4-2 to TRBJ1-6; 11 bases line up with TRBD1. The ends lost 4 bases at V and 10 bases at J; junction bases unmatched: 3. The CDR3 has 14 residues. Germline CDR1 reads LGHNA; CDR2 reads YNFKEQ. The CDR3 region is CASSRDRGDSPLHF. For the CDR3, the DNA is TGTGCCAGCAGCCGGGACAGGGGGGACTCACCCCTCCACTTT.

The CDR3 nucleotides read TGTGCCAGCAGGCCAGGGGCTATAAACGAGCAGTACTTC. Translating gives CASRPGAINEQYF. The V and J genes are TRBV27 and TRBJ2-7, with D tentatively TRBD1 (6 bases). This CDR3 contains 13 residues. CDR1 MNHEY and CDR2 SMNVEV come from the germline V gene (reference sequence). Deletions cut 6 bases from V and 5 bases from J, with 14 bases between.

The rearrangement uses TRBV6-1 and TRBJ1-2; the match to TRBD1 covers 7 bases. This CDR3 has 16 amino acids. The V and J ends lost 1 base and 5 bases, in that order; junction bases with no gene match: 10. Germline V gives CDR1 MNHNS, CDR2 SASEGT. This CDR3 is CASSEEGQMGSYGYTF. In DNA, the CDR3 is TGTGCCAGCAGTGAAGAGGGACAGATGGGCTCGTATGGCTACACCTTC.